The subject of this entry is one T cell receptor (beta chain). The authors' processing: The assay estimated nucleated cells by amplifying reference gene primers. Profiled with immunoSEQ multiplex PCR; TCRdb holds only in-frame clones, not every one. That table is the source of V, J and clone size, and D and trimming were worked out from the DNA. The sample has 180,000 or so clones, about 77% seen once; the top ten hold around 2.8%. This specimen comes from a study of blood T cell repertoires in COVID-19. Looking at the study overall: Donors in the United States, Italy and Spain gave samples during acute or convalescent COVID-19. The cDNA or gDNA used as material had been derived from T cells, B-cell-depleted T cells, or PBMCs.

Germline values: CDR1 MGHRA, CDR2 YSYEKL. This CDR3 region has 15 residues. With 1 base clipped from V and 6 bases from J, the junction kept 7 bases outside the gene matches. Input material: peripheral blood. This sequence joins TRBV4-1 and TRBJ2-7; TRBD2 aligns across 9 bases. This receptor was obtained from a woman over 75 with active or convalescent COVID-19. CDR3 protein: CASSQASGGPVEQYF. CDR3 sequence (DNA): TGCGCCAGCAGCCAAGCCAGCGGGGGGCCCGTCGAGCAGTACTTC.